The 9 T cell receptor beta chains listed next were all sequenced from one sample in a study of blood T cell repertoires in COVID-19. Libraries were prepared by immunoSEQ multiplex PCR; TCRdb keeps only in-frame clonotypes and omits some of them. The table shows about 350,000 clones, with roughly 90% occurring only once. Material: PBMCs or T cells enriched from blood (not recorded which). These receptors were collected from a woman in her 30s who had been exposed to COVID-19.

The chain recombines TRBV5-5 with TRBJ1-6; a weak D match, TRBD1 (5 bases). The CDR3 length is 17 residues. In germline, CDR1 is SGHKS, CDR2 YYEKEE (reference sequence). V gave up 4 bases and J gave up 0 bases, with 14 bases separating them. In DNA, the CDR3 is TGTGCCAGCAGCACACAGGTTCACAGCTCCTATAATTCACCCCTCCACTTT. Amino acid sequence: CASSTQVHSSYNSPLHF.

The chain uses TRBV5-4 and TRBJ2-3; 10 bases match TRBD2. The CDR3 is 18 amino acids. Germline CDR1 reads SGHNT; CDR2 reads YYREEE (reference sequence). The ends lost 0 bases at V and 0 bases at J; junction bases unmatched: 7. The CDR3 bases are TGTGCCAGCAGCTTGGGGCTAGCGGGAGTCTCGAGCACAGATACGCAGTATTTT. Translating gives CASSLGLAGVSSTDTQYF. The whole variable domain, remainder taken from reference TRBV5-4 and TRBJ2-3, is ETGVTQSPTHLIKTRGQQVTLRCSSQSGHNTVSWYQQALGQGPQFIFQYYREEENGRGNFPPRFSGLQFPNYSSELNVNALELDDSALYLCASSLGLAGVSSTDTQYFGPGTRLTVL.

V and J are TRBV5-5 and TRBJ2-4, with 11 bases aligning to TRBD1. V was pared by 5 bases and J by 11 bases, with 12 bases of the junction left unmatched. The germline CDR1 and CDR2 sequences are SGHKS and YYEKEE (reference sequence). This CDR3 region has 15 residues. The CDR3 is CASRQTGTGGGVQYF. The CDR3 region has the DNA TGTGCCAGCAGGCAAACCGGGACAGGGGGTGGCGTTCAGTACTTC.

This clone was detected only once. The chain joins TRBV7-3 to TRBJ2-3, with a weak D call TRBD2 (6 bases). This CDR3 region has 17 residues. Germline V gene sequence: CDR1 SGHTA, CDR2 FQGTGA. Trimming took 2 bases from V and 1 from J, leaving 16 bases between them. In DNA form, the CDR3 reads TGTGCCAGCAGCTTAGGTCAGGGCGGGGTTGGCACAGATACGCAGTATTTT. Protein: CASSLGQGGVGTDTQYF.

The chain is built from TRBV6-5 and TRBJ1-2; D not resolved. Germline loops: CDR1 MNHEY, CDR2 SVGAGI. Between the trimmed V and J ends, which lost 2 bases and 0 bases, there was a span of 4 bases. This CDR3 spans 13 amino acids. The CDR3 loop reads CASSYGTNYGYTF. CDR3 sequence (DNA): TGTGCCAGCAGTTACGGCACTAACTATGGCTACACCTTC.

The chain employs TRBV4-1 and TRBJ1-5; 8 nucleotides align to TRBD1. This CDR3 is built from 17 residues. The V gene's germline CDR1 is MGHRA and CDR2 YSYEKL. The V and J ends lost 1 base and 6 bases, in that order; junction bases with no gene match: 11. The chain's CDR3 is CASSQVNRGTPVQPQHF. The DNA for the CDR3 is TGCGCCAGCAGCCAAGTGAACAGGGGGACCCCGGTTCAGCCCCAGCATTTT.

The chain combines TRBV9 with TRBJ2-7; 9 bases fit TRBD2. This CDR3 has 18 residues. The germline V gene has CDR1 SGDLS and CDR2 YYNGEE. Germline trimming cut 4 bases from V and 2 bases from J; bases unmatched to any gene: 16. CDR3 loop: CASSPRTDSGRHTYEQYF. DNA for the CDR3: TGTGCCAGCAGCCCTCGAACCGATAGCGGGAGACATACCTACGAGCAGTACTTC.

CDR3 in amino acids: CAWSVGTDSGNTIYF. CDR3 nucleotides: TGTGCCTGGAGTGTCGGGACTGACTCTGGAAACACCATATATTTT. The chain combines TRBV30 with TRBJ1-3; a weak D match, TRBD1 (5 bases). Germline V gene lookup returns CDR1 GTSNPN and CDR2 SVGIG (reference sequence). V lost 0 bases and J lost 0, with 9 bases in between. The CDR3 is 15 amino acids.

This rearrangement joins TRBV18 to TRBJ2-7, with 8 bases aligning to TRBD2. CDR3 length: 16 amino acids. Trimming took 0 bases from V and 0 from J; bases not matched to a gene: 4. Germline values: CDR1 KGHSH, CDR2 LQKENI. Here the CDR3 reads CASSPPLAGPSYEQYF. The CDR3, as DNA: TGTGCCAGCTCACCACCCCTAGCGGGCCCCTCCTACGAGCAGTACTTC. The full variable domain, its missing parts supplied by reference TRBV18 and TRBJ2-7, is NAGVMQNPRHLVRRRGQEARLRCSPMKGHSHVYWYRQLPEEGLKFMVYLQKENIIDESGMPKERFSAEFPKEGPSILRIQQVVRGDSAAYFCASSPPLAGPSYEQYFGPGTRLTVT.